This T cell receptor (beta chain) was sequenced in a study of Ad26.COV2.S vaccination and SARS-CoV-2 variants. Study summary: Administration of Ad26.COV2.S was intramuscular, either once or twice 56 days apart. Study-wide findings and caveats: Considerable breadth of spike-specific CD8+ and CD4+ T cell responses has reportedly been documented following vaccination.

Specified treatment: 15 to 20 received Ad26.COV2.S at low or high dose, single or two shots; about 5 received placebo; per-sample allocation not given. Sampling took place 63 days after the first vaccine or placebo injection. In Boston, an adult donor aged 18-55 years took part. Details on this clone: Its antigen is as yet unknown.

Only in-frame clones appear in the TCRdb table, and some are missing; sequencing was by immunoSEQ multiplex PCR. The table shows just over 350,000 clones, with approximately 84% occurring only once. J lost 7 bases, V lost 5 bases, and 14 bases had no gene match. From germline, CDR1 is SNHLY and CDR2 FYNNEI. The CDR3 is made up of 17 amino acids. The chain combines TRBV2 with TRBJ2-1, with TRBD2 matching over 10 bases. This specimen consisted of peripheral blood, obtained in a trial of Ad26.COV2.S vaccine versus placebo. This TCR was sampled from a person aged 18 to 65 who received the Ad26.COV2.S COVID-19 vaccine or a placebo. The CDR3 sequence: CASSRPGSGRARNEQFF. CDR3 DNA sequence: TGTGCCAGCAGTAGACCCGGGAGCGGGAGGGCCAGGAATGAGCAGTTCTTC.